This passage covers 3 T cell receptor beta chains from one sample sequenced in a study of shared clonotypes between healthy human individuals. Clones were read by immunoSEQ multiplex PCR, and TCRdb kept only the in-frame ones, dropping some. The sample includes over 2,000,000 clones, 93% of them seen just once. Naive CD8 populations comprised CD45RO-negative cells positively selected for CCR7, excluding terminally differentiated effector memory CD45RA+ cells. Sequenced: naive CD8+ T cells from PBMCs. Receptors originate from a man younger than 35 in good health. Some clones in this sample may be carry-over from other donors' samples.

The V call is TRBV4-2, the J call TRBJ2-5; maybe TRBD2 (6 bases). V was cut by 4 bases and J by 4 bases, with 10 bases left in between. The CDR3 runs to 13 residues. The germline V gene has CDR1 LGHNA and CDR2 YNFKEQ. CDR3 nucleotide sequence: TGTGCCAGCAGCCTCCGGGGAGGAGAGACCCAGTACTTC. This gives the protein CASSLRGGETQYF.

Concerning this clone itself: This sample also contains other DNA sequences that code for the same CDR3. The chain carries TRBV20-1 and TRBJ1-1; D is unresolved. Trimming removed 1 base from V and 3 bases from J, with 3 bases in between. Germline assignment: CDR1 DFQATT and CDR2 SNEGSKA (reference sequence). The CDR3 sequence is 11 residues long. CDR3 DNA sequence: TGCAGTGCTAGAGTGGACACTGAAGCTTTCTTT. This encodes CSARVDTEAFF.

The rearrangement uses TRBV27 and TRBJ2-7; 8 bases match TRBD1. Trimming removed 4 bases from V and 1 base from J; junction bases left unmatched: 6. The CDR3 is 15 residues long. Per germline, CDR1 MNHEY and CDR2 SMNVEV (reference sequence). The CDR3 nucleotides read TGTGCCAGCAGTTCCCGGGACAGGCGATCCTACGAGCAGTACTTC. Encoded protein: CASSSRDRRSYEQYF.